This passage covers 4 T cell receptor beta chains from one sample sequenced in a study of shared clonotypes between healthy human individuals. Only in-frame clones appear in the TCRdb table, and some are missing; sequencing was by immunoSEQ multiplex PCR. The sample lists roughly 640,000 clones; 74% were seen once. The sequenced material came from memory CD4+ T cells sorted from blood. Noted subset: CD45RA-negative fraction. These receptors all come from a woman between 25 and 40 years old in good health.

The gene calls are TRBV7-6 and TRBJ2-1; the D gene is possibly TRBD2 (6 bases). The V gene's germline CDR1 is SGHVS and CDR2 FNYEAQ. Trimming left V 2 bases short and J 6 bases short, with 14 bases between. The CDR3 extends over 15 amino acids. CDR3 in amino acids: CASSLRGGSVNEQFF. The DNA for the CDR3 is TGTGCCAGCAGCTTAAGGGGAGGAAGCGTCAATGAGCAGTTCTTC.

Relative to its sample, this clone is medium-sized (0.01 to 0.1%). This chain links TRBV2 with TRBJ1-1; D gene uncertain. Trimming left V 5 bases short and J 1 base short, with 14 bases between. Per germline, CDR1 SNHLY and CDR2 FYNNEI. This CDR3 comprises 15 residues. The CDR3 here is CASSNRRPENTEAFF. The DNA of the CDR3 is TGTGCCAGCAGTAACCGAAGACCTGAGAACACTGAAGCTTTCTTT.

The chain recombines TRBV18 with TRBJ1-2, with D unresolved. This CDR3 is built from 17 residues. Per the germline V gene, CDR1 is KGHSH and CDR2 is LQKENI. The V and J ends lost 2 bases and 0 bases respectively, with 16 bases between them. The CDR3 reads CASSPSSGRRANYGYTF. The CDR3 nucleotides are TGTGCCAGCTCACCATCCTCAGGACGGAGAGCTAACTATGGCTACACCTTC.

The chain joins TRBV18 to TRBJ2-7; maybe TRBD2 (5 bases). The CDR3 consists of 14 residues. The V and J ends lost 3 bases and 1 base respectively, with 10 bases between them. Germline V lookup: CDR1 KGHSH, CDR2 LQKENI. This CDR3 is CASSPAGLSYEQYF. As DNA, the CDR3 is TGTGCCAGCTCACCCGCGGGTCTGTCCTACGAGCAGTACTTC.